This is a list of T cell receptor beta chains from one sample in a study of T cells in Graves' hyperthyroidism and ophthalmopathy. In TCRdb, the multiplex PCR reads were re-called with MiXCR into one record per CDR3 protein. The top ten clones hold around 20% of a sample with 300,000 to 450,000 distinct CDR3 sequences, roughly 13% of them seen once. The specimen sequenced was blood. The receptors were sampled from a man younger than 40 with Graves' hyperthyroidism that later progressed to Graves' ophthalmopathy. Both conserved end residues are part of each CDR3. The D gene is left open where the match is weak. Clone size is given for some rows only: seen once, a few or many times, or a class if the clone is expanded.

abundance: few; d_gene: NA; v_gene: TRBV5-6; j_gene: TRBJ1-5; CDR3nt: TGTGCCAGCAGCTCAGGGGTGGTCGGTCAGTCCCAGCATTTT; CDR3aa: CASSSGVVGQSQHF
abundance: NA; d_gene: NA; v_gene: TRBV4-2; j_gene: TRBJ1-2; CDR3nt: TGTGCCAGCAGCCAAGAGATTGCGGAGGGCGACTATGGCTACACCTTC; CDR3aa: CASSQEIAEGDYGYTF
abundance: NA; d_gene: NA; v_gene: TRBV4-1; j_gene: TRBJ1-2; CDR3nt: TGCGCCAGCAGCCAAGGCAGGGCTAACTATGGCTACACCTTC; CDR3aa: CASSQGRANYGYTF
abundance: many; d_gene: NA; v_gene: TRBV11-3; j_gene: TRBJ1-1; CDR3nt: TGTGCCAGCAGCTCCCTTTTGGGGGCGAACACTGAAGCTTTCTTT; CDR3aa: CASSSLLGANTEAFF
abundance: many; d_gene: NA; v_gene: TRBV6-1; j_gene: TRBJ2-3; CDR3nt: TGTGCCAGCAGCCACTACTCAGAGCGCACAGATACGCAGTATTTT; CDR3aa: CASSHYSERTDTQYF
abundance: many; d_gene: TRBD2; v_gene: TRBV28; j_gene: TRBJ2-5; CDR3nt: TGTGCCAGCAGTTTGGCTAGCGGGGGCCAAGAGACCCAGTACTTC; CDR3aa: CASSLASGGQETQYF
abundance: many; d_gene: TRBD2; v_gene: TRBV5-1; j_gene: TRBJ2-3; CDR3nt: TGCGCCAGCAGCTTGACTCCGGGGCTAGCGGCTGCGGATACGCAGTATTTT; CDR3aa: CASSLTPGLAAADTQYF
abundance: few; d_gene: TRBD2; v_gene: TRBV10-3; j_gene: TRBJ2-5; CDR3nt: TGTGCCATCAGTGGGGCTAGCGGCAAAGAGACCCAGTACTTC; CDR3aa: CAISGASGKETQYF
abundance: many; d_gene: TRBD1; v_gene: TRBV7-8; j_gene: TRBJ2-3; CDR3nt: TGTGCCAGCAGCTCGGGACAGAGCACAGATACGCAGTATTTT; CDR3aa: CASSSGQSTDTQYF
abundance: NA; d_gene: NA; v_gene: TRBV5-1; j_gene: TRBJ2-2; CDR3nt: TGCGCCAGCAGCTTGCCCCAGGGGAACACCGGGGAGCTGTTTTTT; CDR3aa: CASSLPQGNTGELFF
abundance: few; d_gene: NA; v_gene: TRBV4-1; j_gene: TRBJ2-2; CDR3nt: TGCGCCAGCAGCCATTCACGGCGGGGCGGCACCGGGGAGCTGTTTTTT; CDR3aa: CASSHSRRGGTGELFF
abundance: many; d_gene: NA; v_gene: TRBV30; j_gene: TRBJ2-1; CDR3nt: TGTGCCTGGAGTGTCGGGGGGCCCGACAATGAGCAGTTCTTC; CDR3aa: CAWSVGGPDNEQFF
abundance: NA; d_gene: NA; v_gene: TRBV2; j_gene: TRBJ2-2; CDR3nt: TGTGCCAGCAGTGACGCCGGCAACACCGGGGAGCTGTTTTTT; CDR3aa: CASSDAGNTGELFF
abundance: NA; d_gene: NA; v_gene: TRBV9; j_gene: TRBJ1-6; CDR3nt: TGTGCCAGCAGCGAATTTGGCAGGGCTGATTCACCCCTCCACTTT; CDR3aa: CASSEFGRADSPLHF
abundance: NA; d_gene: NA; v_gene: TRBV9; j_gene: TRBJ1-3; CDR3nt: TGTGCCAGCAGCGTAGACGTACGCTCTGGAAACACCATATATTTT; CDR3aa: CASSVDVRSGNTIYF
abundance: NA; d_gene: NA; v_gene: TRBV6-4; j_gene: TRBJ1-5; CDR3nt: TGTGCCAGCAGTCCCCCGGTGGAAGGCAATCAGCCCCAGCATTTT; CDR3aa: CASSPPVEGNQPQHF
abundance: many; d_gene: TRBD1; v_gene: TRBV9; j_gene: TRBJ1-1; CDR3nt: TGTGCCAGCAGCTCCGGGACAGGGTGGAACACTGAAGCTTTCTTT; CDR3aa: CASSSGTGWNTEAFF
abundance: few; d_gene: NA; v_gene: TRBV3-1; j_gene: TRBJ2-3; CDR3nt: TGTGCCAGCAGCCTCCGCCGTAACACAGATACGCAGTATTTT; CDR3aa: CASSLRRNTDTQYF
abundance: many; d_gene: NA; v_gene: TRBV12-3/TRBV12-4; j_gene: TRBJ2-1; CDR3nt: TGTGCCAGCAGTTTGGGGGAGGACTACAATGAGCAGTTCTTC; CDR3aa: CASSLGEDYNEQFF
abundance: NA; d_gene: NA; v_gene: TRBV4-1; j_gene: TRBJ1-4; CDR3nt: TGCGCCAGCAGCCAAGCGTTCCCGGCAACTAATGAAAAACTGTTTTTT; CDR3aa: CASSQAFPATNEKLFF
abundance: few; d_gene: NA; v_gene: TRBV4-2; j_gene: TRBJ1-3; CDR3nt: TGTGCCAGCAGCCAAGTATTAGCGACTGGAAACACCATATATTTT; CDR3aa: CASSQVLATGNTIYF
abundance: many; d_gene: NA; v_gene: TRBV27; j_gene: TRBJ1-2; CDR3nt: TGTGCCAGCAGTTTATCGATTACGGGGTCCAACTATGGCTACACCTTC; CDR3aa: CASSLSITGSNYGYTF
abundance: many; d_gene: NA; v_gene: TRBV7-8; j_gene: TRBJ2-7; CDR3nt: TGTGCCAGCAGCTTACTGGGTCTCGGTGGGGAGCAGTACTTC; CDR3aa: CASSLLGLGGEQYF
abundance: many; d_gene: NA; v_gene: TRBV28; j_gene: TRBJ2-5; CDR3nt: TGTGCCAGCAGGTACCGGGACGGAGAAGAGACCCAGTACTTC; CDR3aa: CASRYRDGEETQYF
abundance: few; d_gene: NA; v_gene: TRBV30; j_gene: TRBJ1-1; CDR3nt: TGTGCCTGGAGCTACGAGACAGGGAACACTGAAGCTTTCTTT; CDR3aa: CAWSYETGNTEAFF
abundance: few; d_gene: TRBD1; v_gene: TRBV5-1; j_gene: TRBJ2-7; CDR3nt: TGCGCCAGCAGAGGGACAGGGTTTATCCACGAGCAGTACTTC; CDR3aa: CASRGTGFIHEQYF
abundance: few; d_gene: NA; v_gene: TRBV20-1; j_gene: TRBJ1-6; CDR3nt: TGCAGTGCTAGCAGCGACAACGATTCACCCCTCCACTTT; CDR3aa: CSASSDNDSPLHF